Presented here are 10 T cell receptor beta chains from one specimen sequenced in a study of immune evolution from preneoplasia to lung adenocarcinoma. Sequencing was performed with immunoSEQ multiplex PCR; in TCRdb, only in-frame clones are kept and a portion is missing. The repertoire holds 4,900 or so clones, 75% to 80% seen once, with around 11% in the top ten. Material: FFPE minimally invasive lung adenocarcinoma tissue. The receptors shown here come from a person between 60 and 80 years old with lung adenocarcinoma.

This clone was seen only a few times. V usage is TRBV4-2 and J usage is TRBJ1-2, with D unclear. V was pared by 4 bases and J by 7 bases, with 19 bases between. The CDR3 spans 15 residues. Germline V gives CDR1 LGHNA, CDR2 YNFKEQ. In DNA form, the CDR3 reads TGTGCCAGCAGCCGGGGAACAGTTCACCGTAGTGGCTACACCTTC. Its translation is CASSRGTVHRSGYTF.

The chain employs TRBV10-2 and TRBJ2-3, with D possibly being TRBD1 or TRBD2 (7 bases each). CDR1 and CDR2 (germline): WSHSY, SAAADI. The CDR3 is 14 residues long. V was trimmed by 4 bases and J by 4 bases, leaving 12 bases between them. The CDR3 sequence: CASSARGGPDTQYF. CDR3 DNA sequence: TGCGCCAGCAGTGCCAGGGGGGGCCCAGATACGCAGTATTTT.

V gene TRBV7-2 combines with J gene TRBJ1-2; a possible D gene is TRBD1 (6 bases). In germline, CDR1 is SGHTA, CDR2 FQGNSA. CDR3 size: 11 residues. V gave up 9 bases and J gave up 6 bases, with 11 bases separating them. DNA for the CDR3: TGTGCCAGTAGCGGGGGCGATGGCTACACCTTC. Translating it yields CASSGGDGYTF.

The rearrangement links TRBV18 to TRBJ2-7; possible D gene TRBD2, 5 bases. Between the trimmed V and J ends, which lost 8 bases and 2 bases, there was a span of 19 bases. Germline loops: CDR1 KGHSH, CDR2 LQKENI. This CDR3 is 15 amino acids long. CDR3 coding DNA: TGTGCCAGCACATCGGTTACCGGGGTCCCCTACGAGCAGTACTTC. Amino acid sequence: CASTSVTGVPYEQYF.

The V and J genes are TRBV7-9 and TRBJ2-5, with a weak D call TRBD2 (5 bases). With 5 bases removed from V and 7 bases from J, the gap between germline ends came to 17 bases. The CDR3 sequence is 14 residues long. Per germline, CDR1 SEHNR and CDR2 FQNEAQ (reference sequence). For the CDR3, the DNA is TGTGCCAGCAGCCCGGACCGGGGTTGGGGGACCCAGTACTTC. Amino acids: CASSPDRGWGTQYF.

This chain links TRBV7-9 with TRBJ1-1, with D maybe TRBD1 (5 bases). Germline lookup yields CDR1 SEHNR and CDR2 FQNEAQ (reference sequence). V lost 1 base and J lost 2, with 11 bases in between. The CDR3 is 15 amino acids. In nucleotides, the CDR3 is TGTGCCAGCAGCTTAGGGGTGGGGGGTAACACTGAAGCTTTCTTT. Its translation is CASSLGVGGNTEAFF. The variable domain in full, completed from reference TRBV7-9 and TRBJ1-1, reads DTGVSQNPRHKITKRGQNVTFRCDPISEHNRLYWYRQTLGQGPEFLTYFQNEAQLEKSRLLSDRFSAERPKGSFSTLEIQRTEQGDSAMYLCASSLGVGGNTEAFFGQGTRLTVV.

The chain has TRBV13 and TRBJ2-5, with D hard to call. There are 16 residues in the CDR3. Deletions cut 5 bases from V and 1 base from J, with 17 bases between. Germline V gene lookup returns CDR1 PRHDT and CDR2 FYEKMQ (reference sequence). In nucleotides, the CDR3 is TGTGCCAGCAGCCCCAATCGGCCCAACCTCCAAGAGACCCAGTACTTC. It codes for CASSPNRPNLQETQYF. Drawing the rest from reference TRBV13 and TRBJ2-5, the complete variable domain is AAGVIQSPRHLIKEKRETATLKCYPIPRHDTVYWYQQGPGQDPQFLISFYEKMQSDKGSIPDRFSAQQFSDYHSELNMSSLELGDSALYFCASSPNRPNLQETQYFGPGTRLLVL.

The genes are TRBV6-4 and TRBJ1-2; possible D gene TRBD1, 5 bases. The CDR3 covers 13 residues. The V and J ends lost 1 base and 5 bases respectively, with 8 bases between them. Germline loops: CDR1 MRHNA, CDR2 SNTAGT. The DNA for the CDR3 is TGTGCCAGCAGTGACTTGGGGGGGTATGGCTACACCTTC. Its translation is CASSDLGGYGYTF.

This sequence joins TRBV4-1 and TRBJ1-2, with D maybe TRBD1 (5 bases). V lost 3 bases, J lost 6 bases, and 20 bases lay in between. CDR1 is MGHRA and CDR2 is YSYEKL in the germline V gene. The CDR3 covers 16 residues. CDR3 sequence: CASSHEGRDGINGYTF. CDR3 in DNA: TGCGCCAGCAGCCACGAAGGGAGGGACGGCATTAATGGCTACACCTTC.

This clone was seen a handful of times. The sample has other DNA sequences that encode this CDR3 too. The chain employs TRBV7-2 and TRBJ1-1; TRBD1 is a possible D gene (6 bases). The CDR3 is 16 amino acids. Germline V CDR1 and CDR2: SGHTA, FQGNSA. V lost 0 bases to trimming and J lost 0 bases, with 11 bases between them. CDR3 DNA sequence: TGTGCCAGCAGCTTAGCCCAGACAGGTTTGAACACTGAAGCTTTCTTT. Residues: CASSLAQTGLNTEAFF.